The TCR beta chain described here comes from a study of T cell repertoires in cytomegalovirus infection. Study results and caveats: Adding up the frequency of public TCR beta families identified people who carried CMV plus the relevant HLA.

A remark on this clonotype: The antigen remains undetermined.

Trimming shortened V by 4 bases and J by 1 base, and 16 bases separated the two germline ends. The CDR3 is made up of 16 amino acids. MiXCR, applied by TCRdb to the reads, yields one record per CDR3 protein. The sample records 830,000 or so distinct CDR3 sequences, 32% being singletons. This chain uses TRBV12-3 or TRBV12-4 with TRBJ1-1, with D maybe TRBD1 (5 bases). The receptor was derived from a human donor in good health (CMV status not recorded). Some clones in this sample may be carry-over from other donors' samples. The input for sequencing was cultured CD8+ T cells from PBMCs, taken from culture after CMV antigen stimulation. For the CDR3, the DNA is TGTGCCAGCAGTTCCTCCGGGACGGACGGGAACACTGAAGCTTTCTTT. Its translation is CASSSSGTDGNTEAFF.